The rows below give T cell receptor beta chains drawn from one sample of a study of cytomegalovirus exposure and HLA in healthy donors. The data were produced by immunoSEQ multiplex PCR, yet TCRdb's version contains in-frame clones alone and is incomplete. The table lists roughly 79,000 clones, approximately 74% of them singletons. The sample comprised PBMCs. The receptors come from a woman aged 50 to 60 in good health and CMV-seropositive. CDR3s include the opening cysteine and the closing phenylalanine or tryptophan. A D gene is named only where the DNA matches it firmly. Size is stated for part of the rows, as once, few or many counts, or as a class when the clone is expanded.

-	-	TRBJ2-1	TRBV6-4	TGTGCCAGCAGTGACTCTAGCGGCCTCACCAATGAGCAGTTCTTC	CASSDSSGLTNEQFF
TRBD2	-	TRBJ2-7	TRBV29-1	TGCAGCGTGACAGGGACTAGCGGGAGTTACGAGCAGTACTTC	CSVTGTSGSYEQYF
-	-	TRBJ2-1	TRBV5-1	TGCGCCAGCAGCTTGGGGCCTTCCTACAATGAGCAGTTCTTC	CASSLGPSYNEQFF
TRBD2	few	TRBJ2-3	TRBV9	TGTGCCAGCAGCGAGCGGTCAGCGGGAGGGCCCTTAGGTACGCAGTATTTT	CASSERSAGGPLGTQYF
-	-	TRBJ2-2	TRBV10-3	TGTGCCATCAGACAGGGAGCGGACACCGGGGAGCTGTTTTTT	CAIRQGADTGELFF
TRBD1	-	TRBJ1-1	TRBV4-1	TGCGCCAGCAGCCAAGATGAGGGGGCGCGAACTGAAGCTTTCTTT	CASSQDEGARTEAFF
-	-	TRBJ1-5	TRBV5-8	TGTGCCAGCAGCAGAGTCCAGGGACAAAATCAGCCCCAGCATTTT	CASSRVQGQNQPQHF
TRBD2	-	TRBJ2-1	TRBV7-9	TGTGCCAGCAGCCCATTTACTAGCGGGAGGGCCTACCACAATGAGCAGTTCTTC	CASSPFTSGRAYHNEQFF
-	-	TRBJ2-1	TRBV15	TGTGCCACCAGCCGCCATCGGGGGATTCAGGAGCAGTTCTTC	CATSRHRGIQEQFF
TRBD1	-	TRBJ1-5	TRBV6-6	TGTGCCAGCAGTTACGGCAGGGGGCGCGTCAATCAGCCCCAGCATTTT	CASSYGRGRVNQPQHF
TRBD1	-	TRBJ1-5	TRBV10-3	TGTGCCACCTGTCCGGGACAGGGGGCCAATCAGCCCCAGCATTTT	CATCPGQGANQPQHF